This T cell receptor (beta chain) was captured in a study of cytomegalovirus exposure and HLA in healthy donors. In the study overall: Of 350 to 400 genotyped donors, 81% grouped in the Caucasian-associated ancestry cluster.

The PCR used 60 Vbeta and 13 Jbeta primers. TCRdb keeps only in-frame clones here, not all; method: immunoSEQ multiplex PCR. The repertoire holds about 78,000 clones, with 72% as singletons. The CDR3 contains 8 residues. The germline CDR1 and CDR2 sequences are SQVTM and ANQGSEA. V dropped 6 bases and J dropped 7 bases, with 3 bases sitting between them. The chain combines TRBV29-1 with TRBJ1-1; D remains unclear. This sequence was found in a woman aged 35 to 49 in good health and CMV-seropositive. Sequenced sample: PBMCs. CDR3 nucleotides: TGCAGCGTCGGTGAAGCTTTCTTT. Translation: CSVGEAFF.